The 25 T cell receptor beta chains given below trace back to one sample, sequenced in a study of response to subunit inactivated influenza vaccine. TCRdb reprocessed the RT-PCR reads via MiXCR and lists one record per CDR3 protein. The table records about 500,000 distinct CDR3 sequences, approximately 15% of them present only once. The source material was CD4+ T cells sorted from PBMCs, sampled roughly 24 months after vaccination. The receptors were sampled from a man between 50 and 75 years old who received an inactivated influenza vaccine.

This chain uses TRBV21-1 with TRBJ2-2; the tabulated D call, TRBD1, remains unverified against the DNA. TRBV21-1 is assigned pseudogene status. CDR3 size: 16 residues. The CDR3 DNA sequence: TGTGCCAGCAGCCGGGACAGTAGCTTAAACACCGGGGAGCTGTTTTTT. This sequence encodes CASSRDSSLNTGELFF.

The chain joins TRBV9 to TRBJ1-4; unclear D gene. Germline V gene sequence: CDR1 SGDLS, CDR2 YYNGEE. The ends were cut back, 0 bases at V and 7 bases at J, with 13 bases in the middle. This CDR3 has 15 amino acids. CDR3 DNA sequence: TGTGCCAGCAGCGTAGGACCCTCCCGGGGTGAAAAACTGTTTTTT. Its protein is CASSVGPSRGEKLFF. Looking up the rest from reference TRBV9 and TRBJ1-4 gives the full variable domain: DSGVTQTPKHLITATGQRVTLRCSPRSGDLSVYWYQQSLDQGLQFLIQYYNGEERAKGNILERFSAQQFPDLHSELNLSSLELGDSALYFCASSVGPSRGEKLFFGSGTQLSVL.

The rearrangement joins TRBV4-1 to TRBJ1-2, with D tentatively TRBD1 (5 bases). Germline-derived CDR1 and CDR2 are MGHRA and YSYEKL. V was clipped by 0 bases and J by 4 bases, with 12 bases between them. This CDR3 has 15 residues. For the CDR3, the DNA is TGCGCCAGCAGCCAAGATTCGGGGGTGGCCTATGGCTACACCTTC. This translates into CASSQDSGVAYGYTF.

The rearrangement joins TRBV4-1 to TRBJ2-2, with D perhaps assigned TRBD1 or TRBD2 (5 bases each). Looked up from germline, CDR1 is MGHRA and CDR2 is YSYEKL. CDR3 length: 17 amino acids. V lost 1 base to trimming and J lost 0 bases, with 12 bases between them. CDR3 region: CASSQGTGPTNTGELFF. CDR3 DNA sequence: TGCGCCAGCAGCCAAGGGACGGGACCCACGAACACCGGGGAGCTGTTTTTT.

This clonotype was seen repeatedly, ten times or more. The rearrangement uses TRBV20-1 and TRBJ2-1; unclear D gene. The CDR3 totals 14 residues. V was cut by 0 bases and J by 0 bases, with 6 bases left in between. In germline, CDR1 is DFQATT, CDR2 SNEGSKA (reference sequence). DNA for the CDR3: TGCAGTGCTAGAGATATCATCTCCTACAATGAGCAGTTCTTC. The encoded protein is CSARDIISYNEQFF.

The table lists this clonotype with a few counts. The chain couples TRBV20-1 to TRBJ2-7; D ambiguous. The germline V gene encodes CDR1 DFQATT and CDR2 SNEGSKA (reference sequence). CDR3 size: 10 residues. V dropped 6 bases and J dropped 2 bases, with 5 bases sitting between them. The CDR3 coding sequence is TGCAGTGCCCTACCCTACGAGCAGTACTTC. The encoded protein is CSALPYEQYF.

This clonotype has a handful of counts. The chain employs TRBV5-1 and TRBJ1-6; TRBD1 aligns across 10 bases. CDR3 size: 16 residues. The germline CDR1 and CDR2 sequences are SGHRS and YFSETQ. Unmatched junction bases numbered 6, after V lost 2 bases and J lost 7 bases. The CDR3 DNA is TGCGCCAGCAGCTTACTTCAGACAGGGGGCAATTCACCCCTCCACTTT. Its protein is CASSLLQTGGNSPLHF.

This clonotype has a handful of counts. Here the CDR3 reads CSAGGGYEQYF. The DNA of the CDR3 is TGCAGTGCTGGGGGGGGCTACGAGCAGTACTTC. The chain recombines TRBV20-1 with TRBJ2-7; 7 bases agree with TRBD2. The length of the CDR3 is 11 residues. Germline V CDR1 and CDR2: DFQATT, SNEGSKA (reference sequence). The V gene end was trimmed by 5 bases and the J gene end by 3 bases; junction bases not matched to a gene: 1.

V is TRBV9 and J is TRBJ1-5; D remains ambiguous. CDR1 SGDLS and CDR2 YYNGEE come from the germline V gene. This CDR3 contains 15 residues. The V end lost 3 bases, the J end lost 4 bases, and 14 bases lay between the germline ends. The CDR3 sequence is CASSAGPPGNQPQHF. CDR3 in DNA: TGTGCCAGCAGCGCCGGCCCGCCGGGGAATCAGCCCCAGCATTTT.

This clonotype was counted a few times. The rearrangement links TRBV5-1 to TRBJ1-5; D is unclear. The germline CDR1 and CDR2 sequences are SGHRS and YFSETQ. The length of the CDR3 is 14 residues. V lost 0 bases to trimming and J lost 9 bases, with 13 bases between them. CDR3 sequence reads: CASSLAGPPSPQHF. The CDR3 nucleotides are TGCGCCAGCAGCTTGGCCGGGCCCCCATCGCCCCAGCATTTT.

CDR3 sequence reads: CSVSKNRGWDEQFF. CDR3 nucleotide sequence: TGCAGCGTCTCGAAGAACAGGGGATGGGATGAGCAGTTCTTC. The chain recombines TRBV29-1 with TRBJ2-1; 7 bases are a match to TRBD1. In germline, CDR1 is SQVTM, CDR2 ANQGSEA. The junction had 13 bases not matched to a gene; V was cut back by 6 bases and J by 8 bases. The CDR3 spans 14 residues.

The sample holds a few counts of this clonotype. The chain couples TRBV20-1 to TRBJ1-5, with 12 positions matching TRBD1. After removal of 6 bases from V and 6 bases from J, the junction contained 9 bases not matched to a gene. This CDR3 is built from 15 residues. From germline, CDR1 is DFQATT and CDR2 SNEGSKA (reference sequence). The CDR3 loop reads CSALSGTGGPQPQHF. In DNA form, the CDR3 reads TGCAGTGCCCTAAGCGGGACAGGGGGCCCTCAGCCCCAGCATTTT.

In its sample, this clonotype was seen a few times. The rearrangement links TRBV27 to TRBJ1-2; D gene ambiguous. The V end was cut by 3 bases, the J end by 2 bases, with 7 bases between. The CDR3 is 13 amino acids. CDR1 MNHEY and CDR2 SMNVEV come from the germline V gene (reference sequence). CDR3 in DNA: TGTGCCAGCAGTTTGCGGGTGAACTATGGCTACACCTTC. Translating gives CASSLRVNYGYTF.

Only a few counts were recorded for this clonotype. This rearrangement joins TRBV11-2 to TRBJ2-1, with 9 bases identical to TRBD2. Trimming removed 2 bases from V and 5 bases from J; junction bases left unmatched: 4. Germline V lookup: CDR1 SGHAT, CDR2 FQNNGV. This CDR3 contains 15 residues. CDR3 nucleotides: TGTGCCAGCAGCTTAAGGCGGGGGGGCAACAATGAGCAGTTCTTC. This sequence encodes CASSLRRGGNNEQFF.

The chain combines TRBV20-1 with TRBJ1-3; no clear D. This CDR3 is 13 amino acids long. The V gene's germline CDR1 is DFQATT and CDR2 SNEGSKA (reference sequence). Trimming removed 5 bases from V and 1 base from J, with 9 bases in between. In DNA, the CDR3 is TGCAGTGCTGCTTGGCTTTCTGGAAACACCATATATTTT. This translates into CSAAWLSGNTIYF.

The chain is built from TRBV4-3 and TRBJ2-2; TRBD1 matches at 7 bases. Germline CDR1 LGHNA, CDR2 YSLEER. With V trimmed by 5 bases and J by 0 bases, 6 bases remained unmatched. The CDR3 is made up of 16 amino acids. This CDR3 reads CASSFRDRSNTGELFF. DNA for the CDR3: TGCGCCAGCAGCTTCCGGGACAGATCGAACACCGGGGAGCTGTTTTTT.

This clonotype showed up just a few times. The chain uses TRBV27 and TRBJ2-7; 7 bases map to TRBD2. The CDR3 has 15 amino acids. In germline, CDR1 is MNHEY, CDR2 SMNVEV (reference sequence). The trim removed 4 bases at V and 0 bases at J, leaving 6 bases unmatched. This CDR3 is CASSSQGGSSYEQYF. CDR3 coding DNA: TGTGCCAGCAGTTCCCAGGGCGGGAGCTCCTACGAGCAGTACTTC.

This clonotype was seen only a few times. This chain uses TRBV20-1 with TRBJ2-3, with D perhaps TRBD1 (5 bases). The CDR3 runs to 14 residues. Looked up from germline, CDR1 is DFQATT and CDR2 is SNEGSKA (reference sequence). Trimming removed 5 bases from V and 2 bases from J, with 14 bases in between. CDR3 nucleotide sequence: TGCAGTGCTCATGGCAGGGTTGTCACAGATACGCAGTATTTT. Amino acids: CSAHGRVVTDTQYF.

The rearrangement joins TRBV7-2 to TRBJ2-3; D is uncertain. CDR1 is SGHTA, CDR2 FQGNSA, per germline. The CDR3 spans 14 residues. Trimming cost V 4 bases and J 2 bases, with 10 bases left between them. The CDR3 spells CASSSRPFTDTQYF. CDR3 in DNA: TGTGCCAGCAGCTCCCGGCCATTCACAGATACGCAGTATTTT.

V gene TRBV5-1 combines with J gene TRBJ2-1; D is uncertain. The germline gives CDR1 SGHRS, CDR2 YFSETQ. Trimming pared 1 base from V and 0 bases from J, leaving 8 bases between. The CDR3 is 15 amino acids. CDR3 region: CASSLRRVSYNEQFF. For the CDR3, the DNA is TGCGCCAGCAGCTTGAGACGCGTCTCCTACAATGAGCAGTTCTTC.

This clonotype came up a few times. The V gene is TRBV6-5, the J gene TRBJ2-1; D is perhaps TRBD1 (6 bases). CDR1 and CDR2 (germline): MNHEY, SVGAGI. Trimming took off 5 bases at V and 6 bases at J, with 11 bases between the two ends. The CDR3 is made up of 13 amino acids. The CDR3 sequence is CASSTTGSNEQFF. DNA for the CDR3: TGTGCCAGCAGTACTACAGGGTCCAATGAGCAGTTCTTC.

This clonotype was seen a handful of times. The chain joins TRBV6-1 to TRBJ2-1; D may be TRBD1 (6 bases). This CDR3 has 14 amino acids. CDR1 and CDR2 (germline): MNHNS, SASEGT. Deletions cut 4 bases from V and 7 bases from J, with 14 bases between. CDR3 protein: CASSARDIRNEQFF. For the CDR3, the DNA is TGTGCCAGCAGTGCCCGGGACATACGGAATGAGCAGTTCTTC.

The CDR3: CASSERTSGVNEQFF. CDR3 nucleotides: TGTGCCAGCAGTGAGCGGACTAGCGGGGTAAATGAGCAGTTCTTC. This chain joins TRBV2 and TRBJ2-1; 12 bases line up with TRBD2. Germline V CDR1 and CDR2: SNHLY, FYNNEI. CDR3 size: 15 residues. Trimming at V came to 3 bases and at J to 7 bases, leaving 4 bases not matched to a gene. Variable domain in full (rest from reference TRBV2 and TRBJ2-1): EPEVTQTPSHQVTQMGQEVILRCVPISNHLYFYWYRQILGQKVEFLVSFYNNEISEKSEIFDDQFSVERPDGSNFTLKIRSTKLEDSAMYFCASSERTSGVNEQFFGPGTRLTVL.

The chain couples TRBV29-1 to TRBJ2-5; D unresolved. With 2 bases removed from V and 11 bases from J, the gap between germline ends came to 9 bases. This CDR3 has 10 amino acids. Germline lookup yields CDR1 SQVTM and CDR2 ANQGSEA. The CDR3 protein is CSVETERQYF. CDR3 sequence (DNA): TGCAGCGTTGAAACGGAAAGACAGTACTTC.

The rearrangement joins TRBV30 to TRBJ2-5, with D tentatively TRBD2 (5 bases). CDR1 is GTSNPN and CDR2 is SVGIG in the germline V gene (reference sequence). Trimming took 2 bases from V and 0 from J, leaving 7 bases between them. The CDR3 covers 13 residues. The CDR3 sequence is CAWSSGDQETQYF. The DNA for the CDR3 is TGTGCCTGGAGTTCCGGGGACCAAGAGACCCAGTACTTC.